Below, 9 T cell receptor beta chains from the same sample are listed, as sequenced in a study of blood T cells in healthy people across ages. A sample-barcoded 5' primer and a J-beta primer mix were used in a second PCR of roughly 7 to 11 cycles. Each CDR3 protein is one row after TCRdb ran MiXCR on the 5' RACE reads. This sample has around 820,000 distinct CDR3 sequences, with more than 20% found just once. This same sample was also taken into another study, of T cells of mothers and their children.

Sequencing was carried out using blood. All receptors come from a boy younger than 18 in good health.

The chain links TRBV5-1 to TRBJ2-7, with 10 positions matching TRBD2. Germline V CDR1 and CDR2: SGHRS, YFSETQ. The CDR3 spans 14 residues. With 5 bases clipped from V and 2 bases from J, the junction kept 4 bases outside the gene matches. The DNA of the CDR3 is TGCGCCAGCAGACCGCTAGCGGGAGCCTACGAGCAGTACTTC. It is translated as CASRPLAGAYEQYF.

This clonotype was found once. The junction departs from germline at one end; a sequencing error may be responsible. V and J are TRBV4-3 and TRBJ1-1; D call uncertain. This CDR3 has 15 residues. The germline V gene has CDR1 LGHNA and CDR2 YSLEER. CDR3 DNA sequence: TGCGCCAGCAGCCAACGGGCAGCAGAGAACACCGAAGCTTTCTTT. Translation gives CASSQRAAENTEAFF.

This clonotype was found a few times. V and J are TRBV28 and TRBJ2-7, with 7 bases identical to TRBD1. The CDR3 has 13 amino acids. From germline, CDR1 is MDHEN and CDR2 SYDVKM. V lost 8 bases to trimming and J lost 3 bases; unmatched junction nucleotides: 7. The CDR3 nucleotides read TGTGCCAGCCTGACAGGGAATCTCTACGAGCAGTACTTC. Its translation: CASLTGNLYEQYF.

This chain uses TRBV30 with TRBJ2-1, with 9 bases that match TRBD1. With 8 bases clipped from V and 5 bases from J, the junction kept 10 bases outside the gene matches. There are 14 residues in the CDR3. Germline CDR1 reads GTSNPN; CDR2 reads SVGIG (reference sequence). The CDR3 loop is CASTGTGNDNEQFF. As DNA, the CDR3 is TGTGCCAGCACCGGGACAGGGAACGACAATGAGCAGTTCTTC.

The chain uses TRBV29-1 and TRBJ1-4; D is unclear. The CDR3 contains 13 residues. V gave up 4 bases and J gave up 6 bases, with 12 bases separating them. Germline CDR1 is SQVTM and CDR2 is ANQGSEA. The CDR3 region is CSVVPETDEKLFF. The CDR3, as DNA: TGCAGCGTTGTCCCCGAAACGGATGAAAAACTGTTTTTT.

J is TRBJ2-5 and V is TRBV7-9; possible D gene TRBD1, 6 bases. Gene TRBJ2-7 matches the end of the DNA better, so the J call may be wrong. This CDR3 contains 13 residues. Germline V gives CDR1 SEHNR, CDR2 FQNEAQ (reference sequence). The CDR3 sequence is CASSALQGGEQYF. In nucleotides, the CDR3 is TGTGCCAGCAGCGCACTCCAAGGGGGCGAGCAGTACTTC.

The genes are TRBV27 and TRBJ1-4; D call uncertain. The V gene lost 2 bases and the J gene lost 8 bases, with 15 bases spanning the gap. Germline assignment: CDR1 MNHEY and CDR2 SMNVEV (reference sequence). CDR3 length equals 15 residues. The CDR3: CASSLESGRSEKLFF. CDR3 DNA: TGTGCCAGCAGTTTAGAATCCGGTAGATCCGAAAAACTGTTTTTT.

In its sample, this clonotype was seen a few times. The V gene is TRBV6-2 or TRBV6-3, the J gene TRBJ2-5, with D uncertain. The end of the DNA is better explained by TRBJ2-7, so the J call may be wrong. Germline V gives CDR1 MNHEY, CDR2 SVGEGT. The CDR3 is 12 amino acids. CDR3 loop: CASSYSFYEQYF. Written as DNA, the CDR3 is TGTGCCAGCAGTTACTCTTTCTACGAGCAGTACTTC.

Only a few counts were recorded for this clonotype. The V call is TRBV18, the J call TRBJ1-2; TRBD1 aligns across 8 bases. CDR3 length: 17 amino acids. The V and J ends lost 5 bases and 4 bases, in that order; junction bases with no gene match: 15. Germline V gives CDR1 KGHSH, CDR2 LQKENI. Here the CDR3 DNA reads TGTGCCAGCTCATACGGACAGGGATCAGCCAACAGCTATGGCTACACCTTC. It encodes CASSYGQGSANSYGYTF. Full variable domain (outside the CDR3, taken from reference TRBV18 and TRBJ1-2): NAGVMQNPRHLVRRRGQEARLRCSPMKGHSHVYWYRQLPEEGLKFMVYLQKENIIDESGMPKERFSAEFPKEGPSILRIQQVVRGDSAAYFCASSYGQGSANSYGYTFGSGTRLTVV.